This TCR beta chain was sequenced in a study of shared clonotypes between healthy human individuals. Study-level findings and limits: Memory subsets generally showed lower estimated richness than naive subsets.

Repertoires were generated with immunoSEQ multiplex PCR, while TCRdb's copy carries only in-frame clones and drops some. The sample lists roughly 1,500,000 clones; nearly 99% were seen once. Comments on this clone: The antigen is undetermined.

The CDR3 consists of 16 residues. The germline V gene has CDR1 ENHRY and CDR2 SYGVKD. The V and J ends lost 5 bases and 0 bases, in that order; junction bases with no gene match: 4. The V gene is TRBV10-3, the J gene TRBJ2-7, with 13 bases identical to TRBD2. This TCR came from a man younger than 45 in good health. What was sequenced was naive CD4+ T cells sorted from blood. Subset indicated: CD45RA+ positively selected. In DNA form, the CDR3 reads TGTGCCATCAGTCCCGGACTAGCGGGAGACTCCTACGAGCAGTACTTC. Residues: CAISPGLAGDSYEQYF.